Below, one T cell receptor beta chain is given with its context. Its antigen is unknown. These data are taken from a study of cytomegalovirus exposure and HLA in healthy donors. The wider study: In an earlier analysis, 90 million to 120 million unique TCR beta sequences were found from approximately 170 million T cells. Genotyping of 398 donors showed that over 65% belonged to the Caucasian-associated ancestry cluster. Findings of the study overall: Later work associated 17,000 or so TCR beta sequences with HLA alleles at 0.05 false discovery rate. Across donors, presence/absence analyses took sequencing depth to be roughly uniform.

J lost 8 bases, V lost 4 bases, and 9 bases had no gene match. The CDR3 runs 14 residues. Per germline, CDR1 MGHRA and CDR2 YSYEKL. Amplification used 60 Vbeta primers and 13 Jbeta primers. Produced via immunoSEQ multiplex PCR; TCRdb's table is partial and in-frame only. Among 120,000 to 150,000 clones, less than 80% were seen once, and the ten largest hold around 9.1%. This rearrangement joins TRBV4-1 to TRBJ1-1; 8 bases are shared with TRBD1. Specimen: PBMCs. This receptor was taken from a woman in her 50s in good health and CMV-seropositive. The CDR3 bases are TGCGCCAGCAGCCGAGACCAGGGGGCAGGAGAAGCTTTCTTT. As protein: CASSRDQGAGEAFF.